The 9 T cell receptor beta chains below all came from one sample that was sequenced in a study of beta chain features in type 1 diabetes. The isolated RNA, all of it, was reverse transcribed, so expressed TCRB transcripts were what got sequenced. Assay used: immunoSEQ multiplex PCR; TCRdb lists only in-frame clones, some missing. The profile shows 900,000 or so clones, roughly 15% of them singletons. Sequencing was done on a sample of naive CD4+ T cells from blood. These TCRs come from a woman aged 18-30 years in good health.

The chain carries TRBV10-3 and TRBJ1-3, with D tentatively TRBD1 (5 bases). Between the trimmed V and J ends, which lost 8 bases and 0 bases, there was a span of 8 bases. Looked up from germline, CDR1 is ENHRY and CDR2 is SYGVKD. The CDR3 totals 13 residues. The CDR3 region is CAIQGVSGNTIYF. CDR3 nucleotide sequence: TGTGCCATCCAAGGGGTCTCTGGAAACACCATATATTTT.

For the CDR3, the DNA is TGTGCCAGCAGCCCTGGCCGATTACGCGGGAGGGATGAGCAGTTCTTC. It yields the protein CASSPGRLRGRDEQFF. The chain uses TRBV7-3 and TRBJ2-1; 9 positions agree with TRBD2. J gave up 8 bases and V 5 bases, and 13 bases lay outside the gene matches. CDR3 size: 16 residues. Germline assignment: CDR1 SGHTA and CDR2 FQGTGA.

The rearrangement uses TRBV27 and TRBJ2-3; D uncertain. The V and J ends lost 4 bases and 0 bases respectively, with 8 bases between them. Germline V gene sequence: CDR1 MNHEY, CDR2 SMNVEV (reference sequence). The CDR3 loop spans 14 amino acids. This CDR3 reads CASSYLTSTDTQYF. The CDR3 DNA is TGTGCCAGCAGTTATTTAACTAGCACAGATACGCAGTATTTT.

The chain joins TRBV6-5 to TRBJ1-1; D is unresolved. V shed 0 bases and J shed 4 bases, with 6 bases lying between them. The CDR3 spans 13 residues. The V gene's germline CDR1 is MNHEY and CDR2 SVGAGI. CDR3 in amino acids: CASSYSSLTEAFF. In DNA, the CDR3 is TGTGCCAGCAGTTACTCGAGCCTCACTGAAGCTTTCTTT.

In its sample, this clone was seen a few times. The chain recombines TRBV7-9 with TRBJ2-6; D is unclear. Trimming took 1 base from V and 0 from J, leaving 13 bases between them. CDR1 and CDR2 (germline): SEHNR, FQNEAQ (reference sequence). This CDR3 is 18 amino acids long. CDR3 sequence: CASSLVAVGFSGANVLTF. CDR3 sequence (DNA): TGTGCCAGCAGCTTAGTTGCGGTAGGGTTCTCTGGGGCCAACGTCCTGACTTTC.

Only a few counts were recorded for this clone. J is TRBJ2-3 and V is TRBV10-1, with 13 bases aligning to TRBD2. Per the germline V gene, CDR1 is WNHNN and CDR2 is SYGVQD (reference sequence). The CDR3 has 17 amino acids. Trimming took 3 bases from V and 4 from J; bases not matched to a gene: 7. CDR3 sequence: CASSESGLAGAADTQYF. DNA of the CDR3: TGCGCCAGCAGTGAAAGCGGACTAGCGGGAGCCGCAGATACGCAGTATTTT.

This clone was observed a handful of times. This chain joins TRBV18 and TRBJ2-5; a weak D match, TRBD2 (5 bases). V was pared by 5 bases and J by 2 bases, with 9 bases between. Per germline, CDR1 KGHSH and CDR2 LQKENI. The CDR3 sequence is 13 residues long. The DNA of the CDR3 is TGTGCCAGCTCAACCGGGAATCAAGAGACCCAGTACTTC. Amino acids: CASSTGNQETQYF. Based on the CDR3 plus reference TRBV18 and TRBJ2-5, the full variable domain is NAGVMQNPRHLVRRRGQEARLRCSPMKGHSHVYWYRQLPEEGLKFMVYLQKENIIDESGMPKERFSAEFPKEGPSILRIQQVVRGDSAAYFCASSTGNQETQYFGPGTRLLVL.

This clone came up a few times. The chain carries TRBV2 and TRBJ2-3; D remains unclear. Per the germline V gene, CDR1 is SNHLY and CDR2 is FYNNEI. The V and J ends lost 6 bases and 1 base respectively, with 11 bases between them. The CDR3 consists of 14 residues. The CDR3 region has the DNA TGTGCCAGCAGGGATGGGCAGGGCACAGATACGCAGTATTTT. It yields the protein CASRDGQGTDTQYF.

This clone has more than one count but fewer than ten. Other DNA sequences within the sample encode an identical CDR3. The rearrangement joins TRBV28 to TRBJ2-7, with D perhaps TRBD2 (6 bases). The CDR3 consists of 12 residues. Trimming shortened V by 6 bases and J by 4 bases, and 10 bases separated the two germline ends. Germline CDR1 MDHEN, CDR2 SYDVKM. The CDR3 bases are TGTGCCAGCAGCGGGAGTCTGTACGAGCAGTACTTC. This encodes CASSGSLYEQYF.